This TCR beta chain emerged from a study of cytomegalovirus exposure and HLA in healthy donors. Study information: Roughly 80 million unique TCRs from HLA-typed donors were held in an early data release. The study's findings and limits: Most of the TCR beta V segments (in an earlier analysis) were productive either about 87% or about 30% of the time. In a later analysis, an Asian-associated ancestry cluster reportedly showed fewer N-insertions than the roughly 690-donor mean.

With respect to this clone: Its antigen is unidentified.

The germline gives CDR1 SGHTA, CDR2 FQGNSA. The germline V and J ends were trimmed by 6 bases and 0 bases, with 10 bases remaining between them. The CDR3 runs 14 residues. The PCR had 60 Vbeta and 13 Jbeta primers. Source study methods: A later analysis tallied tens of millions of unique TCR beta chains, around 9.9 million of them shared. TCRdb's table, derived via immunoSEQ multiplex PCR, lists solely in-frame clones and lacks some. V, J and clone size are taken as reported in that table, and D and trimming were inferred from the DNA itself. Of about 140,000 clones in the sample, 75% to 80% are singletons; the top ten hold 5.5% to 7%.

The sequenced sample was PBMCs. The chain joins TRBV7-2 to TRBJ2-3; D perhaps matches TRBD1 (5 bases). The receptor comes from a woman between 35 and 50 years old in good health and CMV-seropositive. The CDR3 region is CASSPGYSTDTQYF. The CDR3 bases are TGTGCCAGCAGTCCAGGGTATAGCACAGATACGCAGTATTTT.